This TCR beta chain was obtained from a study of shared clonotypes between healthy human individuals. Study background: Three plates were used per donor for CD4 naive, three for CD4 memory, two for CD8 naive and one for CD8 memory.

Remarks on this clone: Its cognate antigen is unknown.

The method was immunoSEQ multiplex PCR; TCRdb's version includes in-frame clones alone and lacks a portion of them. The sample holds more than 850,000 clones, around 78% seen once. The CDR3 contains 14 residues. The V gene end was trimmed by 3 bases and the J gene end by 6 bases; junction bases not matched to a gene: 4. Germline values: CDR1 SNHLY, CDR2 FYNNEI. Findings of the study overall: Naive subsets, compared against memory subsets, generally had larger estimated richness values. Clonotype sharing across donors was expected to vary with sequencing depth. Tissues were not sampled, only blood, and their repertoires likely differ.

Sequencing input: memory CD4+ T cells from PBMCs. As for subset: CD45RA-negative fraction. This TCR derives from a young man in good health. Some clones in this sample may be carry-over from other donors' samples. The chain couples TRBV2 to TRBJ2-7; 11 nucleotides agree with TRBD2. CDR3 coding DNA: TGTGCCAGCAGTGAGACTAGCGGGACGACCGAGCAGTACTTC. Protein sequence: CASSETSGTTEQYF.